One and the same sample provided the 22 T cell receptor beta chains below, sequenced in a study of OX40 agonist ivuxolimab in advanced cancers. Clones were read by immunoSEQ multiplex PCR, and TCRdb kept only the in-frame ones, dropping some. The sample includes 70,000 or so clones, about four fifths seen only once; the top ten take roughly 0.8%. The material was CD4+ or CD8+ T cells sorted from blood, obtained in a trial of the OX40 agonist ivuxolimab. The receptors originated from an adult with an advanced solid tumor such as melanoma, head and neck, liver or kidney cancer.

The CDR3 region is CASSERPPTNEKLFF. The CDR3, as DNA: TGTGCCAGCAGTGAGCGACCTCCAACTAATGAAAAACTGTTTTTT. This sequence joins TRBV25-1 and TRBJ1-4; D remains ambiguous. The germline V gene has CDR1 MGHDK and CDR2 SYGVNS. This CDR3 is 15 amino acids long. V dropped 3 bases and J dropped 0 bases, with 8 bases sitting between them. The full variable domain, with the rest looked up from reference TRBV25-1 and TRBJ1-4, is EADIYQTPRYLVIGTGKKITLECSQTMGHDKMYWYQQDPGMELHLIHYSYGVNSTEKGDLSSESTVSRIRTEHFPLTLESARPSHTSQYLCASSERPPTNEKLFFGSGTQLSVL.

This CDR3 reads CASSPGNRGEGYTF. CDR3 DNA: TGTGCCAGCTCACCCGGTAACAGGGGTGAAGGCTACACCTTC. V gene TRBV18 combines with J gene TRBJ1-2; 7 bases align to TRBD1. The V and J ends lost 3 bases and 8 bases, in that order; junction bases with no gene match: 9. Germline V CDR1 and CDR2: KGHSH, LQKENI. CDR3 length equals 14 residues. The full variable domain, completed using reference TRBV18 and TRBJ1-2, is NAGVMQNPRHLVRRRGQEARLRCSPMKGHSHVYWYRQLPEEGLKFMVYLQKENIIDESGMPKERFSAEFPKEGPSILRIQQVVRGDSAAYFCASSPGNRGEGYTFGSGTRLTVV.

The chain recombines TRBV4-1 with TRBJ2-7, with 11 nucleotides matching TRBD2. J was trimmed by 4 bases and V by 4 bases; bases with no gene match: 3. Germline V gives CDR1 MGHRA, CDR2 YSYEKL. This CDR3 has 14 amino acids. Here the CDR3 reads CASSRLAGNYEQYF. DNA of the CDR3: TGCGCCAGCAGCCGACTAGCGGGAAATTACGAGCAGTACTTC.

The rearrangement links TRBV14 to TRBJ1-5; D gene ambiguous. Per germline, CDR1 SGHDN and CDR2 FVKESK. The ends were cut back, 3 bases at V and 5 bases at J, with 8 bases in the middle. The CDR3 covers 13 residues. CDR3 protein: CASSQSSDQPQHF. The DNA of the CDR3 is TGTGCCAGCAGCCAGAGCAGTGATCAGCCCCAGCATTTT.

The chain has TRBV7-9 and TRBJ2-3; D tentatively fits TRBD1 or TRBD2 (5 bases each). CDR1 and CDR2 from the germline V gene are SEHNR and FQNEAQ (reference sequence). V lost 3 bases and J lost 0, with 13 bases in between. The CDR3 is 16 amino acids. CDR3 loop: CASSLSGAHSTDTQYF. Here the CDR3 DNA reads TGTGCCAGCAGCTTGTCCGGGGCCCATAGCACAGATACGCAGTATTTT.

The chain joins TRBV29-1 to TRBJ1-1, with TRBD1 identical over 8 bases. CDR1 and CDR2 from the germline V gene are SQVTM and ANQGSEA. The CDR3 runs to 15 residues. V lost 6 bases, J lost 6 bases, and 15 bases stayed unmatched. The DNA of the CDR3 is TGCAGCGTACAGGTATCAGGGGGCTCGACTGCTGAAGCTTTCTTT. This gives the protein CSVQVSGGSTAEAFF.

About this clone: One end of the junction is discordant with germline, which a read error may explain. This chain links TRBV14 with TRBJ1-1, with 9 bases matching TRBD1. CDR3 length equals 14 residues. Germline CDR1 is SGHDN and CDR2 is FVKESK. The CDR3 sequence is CASNQQGADTEAFF. The CDR3 DNA follows: TGTGCCAGCAACCAACAGGGGGCTGATACTGAAGCTTTCTTT.

The chain combines TRBV28 with TRBJ1-5; 7 nucleotides line up with TRBD1. Trimming took 3 bases from V and 5 from J; bases not matched to a gene: 7. This CDR3 comprises 15 residues. Germline values: CDR1 MDHEN, CDR2 SYDVKM. CDR3 sequence (DNA): TGTGCCAGCAGTTTTAGGGACAGCCTTTATCAGCCCCAGCATTTT. Translation: CASSFRDSLYQPQHF.

This clone was detected only a few times. J is TRBJ1-1 and V is TRBV6-6; possible D gene TRBD1, 5 bases. The germline V gene has CDR1 MNHNY and CDR2 SVGAGI (reference sequence). V was cut by 4 bases and J by 4 bases, with 10 bases left in between. The CDR3 loop spans 13 amino acids. The CDR3 here is CASSLGDTTEAFF. The DNA for the CDR3 is TGTGCCAGCAGTTTAGGGGATACCACTGAAGCTTTCTTT.

This chain uses TRBV6-5 with TRBJ2-5; D gene uncertain. Trimming left V 2 bases short and J 5 bases short, with 6 bases between. The length of the CDR3 is 12 residues. Germline-derived CDR1 and CDR2 are MNHEY and SVGAGI. CDR3: CASSYGVETQYF. The CDR3 coding sequence is TGTGCCAGCAGTTACGGCGTGGAGACCCAGTACTTC.

This chain links TRBV6-1 with TRBJ1-4, with 9 nucleotides matching TRBD1. Germline loops: CDR1 MNHNS, CDR2 SASEGT. V was clipped by 5 bases and J by 7 bases; unmatched bases: 8. The CDR3 spans 15 residues. CDR3 sequence reads: CASSSGTGSSEKLFF. In DNA, the CDR3 is TGTGCCAGCAGTTCCGGGACAGGGTCGAGTGAAAAACTGTTTTTT.

The chain links TRBV11-1 to TRBJ2-5; 8 bases match TRBD1. The CDR3 has 15 amino acids. Trimming cost V 3 bases and J 5 bases; bases outside gene matches: 8. Germline CDR1 and CDR2: SGHAT and FQDESV (reference sequence). The CDR3 region is CASSFSGQGGETQYF. CDR3 coding DNA: TGTGCCAGCAGCTTTTCCGGACAGGGCGGGGAGACCCAGTACTTC.

The chain is built from TRBV9 and TRBJ1-1; the match to TRBD1 covers 7 bases. The germline V gene has CDR1 SGDLS and CDR2 YYNGEE. The CDR3 runs to 15 residues. The V gene end was trimmed by 3 bases and the J gene end by 5 bases; junction bases not matched to a gene: 10. In DNA form, the CDR3 reads TGTGCCAGCAGCGGAATAGACAGGGCGAATACTGAAGCTTTCTTT. Amino acids: CASSGIDRANTEAFF. Full variable domain (missing parts from reference TRBV9 and TRBJ1-1): DSGVTQTPKHLITATGQRVTLRCSPRSGDLSVYWYQQSLDQGLQFLIQYYNGEERAKGNILERFSAQQFPDLHSELNLSSLELGDSALYFCASSGIDRANTEAFFGQGTRLTVV.

The V and J genes are TRBV7-9 and TRBJ1-2; 8 positions match TRBD1. This CDR3 has 14 amino acids. V shed 5 bases, J shed 4 bases, and the junction held 6 bases outside the gene matches. The germline gives CDR1 SEHNR, CDR2 FQNEAQ (reference sequence). CDR3 protein: CASSHPGGSYGYTF. CDR3 sequence (DNA): TGTGCCAGCAGCCACCCAGGGGGCTCCTATGGCTACACCTTC.

The V gene is TRBV6-1, the J gene TRBJ2-7, with D possibly being TRBD2 (5 bases). Germline CDR1 MNHNS, CDR2 SASEGT. This CDR3 is built from 11 residues. Trimming pared 7 bases from V and 5 bases from J, leaving 9 bases between. The CDR3: CASKEGHEQYF. The CDR3 DNA is TGTGCCAGCAAAGAGGGTCACGAGCAGTACTTC.

The chain joins TRBV10-3 to TRBJ2-2; no clear D gene. CDR3 length equals 13 residues. Trimming took off 10 bases at V and 7 bases at J, with 16 bases between the two ends. CDR1 and CDR2 (germline): ENHRY, SYGVKD. CDR3 in DNA: TGTGCCAGCACTCAGACCCCGTACGGGGAGCTGTTTTTT. This codes for CASTQTPYGELFF.

This chain's CDR3 is CASSPQFSGANVLTF. The CDR3 region has the DNA TGTGCCAGCAGCCCGCAATTCTCTGGGGCCAACGTCCTGACTTTC. The chain employs TRBV7-3 and TRBJ2-6; D ambiguous. The V and J ends lost 5 bases and 0 bases respectively, with 8 bases between them. This CDR3 comprises 15 residues. Germline V gene sequence: CDR1 SGHTA, CDR2 FQGTGA.

J is TRBJ2-2 and V is TRBV11-3; 12 nucleotides agree with TRBD1. Germline V gene data show CDR1 as SGHNT and CDR2 as YENEEA. The CDR3 runs 15 residues. J was trimmed by 9 bases and V by 1 base; bases with no gene match: 3. The CDR3 region is CASSLGGTGGRELFF. Here the CDR3 DNA reads TGTGCCAGCAGCTTAGGGGGGACAGGGGGCCGGGAGCTGTTTTTT.

The chain joins TRBV4-2 to TRBJ2-1; perhaps TRBD2 as D (5 bases). Germline CDR1 LGHNA, CDR2 YNFKEQ. The CDR3 is 16 residues long. Trimming removed 2 bases at V and 0 bases at J, with 11 bases between. The CDR3 bases are TGTGCCAGCAGCCAATTCCTAGGGAGCTCCTACAATGAGCAGTTCTTC. Its protein is CASSQFLGSSYNEQFF.

The rearrangement links TRBV7-2 to TRBJ2-1; TRBD2 agrees at 8 bases. V trimming: 4 bases; J trimming: 8 bases; junction bases outside the gene matches: 7. This CDR3 is built from 14 residues. Looked up from germline, CDR1 is SGHTA and CDR2 is FQGNSA. DNA of the CDR3: TGTGCCAGCAGCTCCGGACTAGCAATCGATGAGCAGTTCTTC. It is translated as CASSSGLAIDEQFF.

V and J are TRBV21-1 and TRBJ2-7; whether TRBD2, the table's D call, matches the DNA was not checked. TRBV21-1 is flagged as a pseudogene. The CDR3 has 20 residues. CDR3 sequence: CASSQKEEPGTSGRVYEQYF. CDR3 nucleotides: TGTGCCAGCAGCCAGAAAGAGGAACCCGGGACTAGCGGGAGAGTATACGAGCAGTACTTC.

This clone appeared a few times. The chain uses TRBV7-8 and TRBJ2-7; D is perhaps TRBD2 (6 bases). The CDR3 length is 13 residues. V was trimmed by 1 base and J by 8 bases, leaving 12 bases between them. CDR1 is SGHVS, CDR2 FQNEAQ, per germline. CDR3 bases: TGTGCCAGCAGCTTAGATGGGACTCTACAGCAGTACTTC. Its protein product is CASSLDGTLQQYF.